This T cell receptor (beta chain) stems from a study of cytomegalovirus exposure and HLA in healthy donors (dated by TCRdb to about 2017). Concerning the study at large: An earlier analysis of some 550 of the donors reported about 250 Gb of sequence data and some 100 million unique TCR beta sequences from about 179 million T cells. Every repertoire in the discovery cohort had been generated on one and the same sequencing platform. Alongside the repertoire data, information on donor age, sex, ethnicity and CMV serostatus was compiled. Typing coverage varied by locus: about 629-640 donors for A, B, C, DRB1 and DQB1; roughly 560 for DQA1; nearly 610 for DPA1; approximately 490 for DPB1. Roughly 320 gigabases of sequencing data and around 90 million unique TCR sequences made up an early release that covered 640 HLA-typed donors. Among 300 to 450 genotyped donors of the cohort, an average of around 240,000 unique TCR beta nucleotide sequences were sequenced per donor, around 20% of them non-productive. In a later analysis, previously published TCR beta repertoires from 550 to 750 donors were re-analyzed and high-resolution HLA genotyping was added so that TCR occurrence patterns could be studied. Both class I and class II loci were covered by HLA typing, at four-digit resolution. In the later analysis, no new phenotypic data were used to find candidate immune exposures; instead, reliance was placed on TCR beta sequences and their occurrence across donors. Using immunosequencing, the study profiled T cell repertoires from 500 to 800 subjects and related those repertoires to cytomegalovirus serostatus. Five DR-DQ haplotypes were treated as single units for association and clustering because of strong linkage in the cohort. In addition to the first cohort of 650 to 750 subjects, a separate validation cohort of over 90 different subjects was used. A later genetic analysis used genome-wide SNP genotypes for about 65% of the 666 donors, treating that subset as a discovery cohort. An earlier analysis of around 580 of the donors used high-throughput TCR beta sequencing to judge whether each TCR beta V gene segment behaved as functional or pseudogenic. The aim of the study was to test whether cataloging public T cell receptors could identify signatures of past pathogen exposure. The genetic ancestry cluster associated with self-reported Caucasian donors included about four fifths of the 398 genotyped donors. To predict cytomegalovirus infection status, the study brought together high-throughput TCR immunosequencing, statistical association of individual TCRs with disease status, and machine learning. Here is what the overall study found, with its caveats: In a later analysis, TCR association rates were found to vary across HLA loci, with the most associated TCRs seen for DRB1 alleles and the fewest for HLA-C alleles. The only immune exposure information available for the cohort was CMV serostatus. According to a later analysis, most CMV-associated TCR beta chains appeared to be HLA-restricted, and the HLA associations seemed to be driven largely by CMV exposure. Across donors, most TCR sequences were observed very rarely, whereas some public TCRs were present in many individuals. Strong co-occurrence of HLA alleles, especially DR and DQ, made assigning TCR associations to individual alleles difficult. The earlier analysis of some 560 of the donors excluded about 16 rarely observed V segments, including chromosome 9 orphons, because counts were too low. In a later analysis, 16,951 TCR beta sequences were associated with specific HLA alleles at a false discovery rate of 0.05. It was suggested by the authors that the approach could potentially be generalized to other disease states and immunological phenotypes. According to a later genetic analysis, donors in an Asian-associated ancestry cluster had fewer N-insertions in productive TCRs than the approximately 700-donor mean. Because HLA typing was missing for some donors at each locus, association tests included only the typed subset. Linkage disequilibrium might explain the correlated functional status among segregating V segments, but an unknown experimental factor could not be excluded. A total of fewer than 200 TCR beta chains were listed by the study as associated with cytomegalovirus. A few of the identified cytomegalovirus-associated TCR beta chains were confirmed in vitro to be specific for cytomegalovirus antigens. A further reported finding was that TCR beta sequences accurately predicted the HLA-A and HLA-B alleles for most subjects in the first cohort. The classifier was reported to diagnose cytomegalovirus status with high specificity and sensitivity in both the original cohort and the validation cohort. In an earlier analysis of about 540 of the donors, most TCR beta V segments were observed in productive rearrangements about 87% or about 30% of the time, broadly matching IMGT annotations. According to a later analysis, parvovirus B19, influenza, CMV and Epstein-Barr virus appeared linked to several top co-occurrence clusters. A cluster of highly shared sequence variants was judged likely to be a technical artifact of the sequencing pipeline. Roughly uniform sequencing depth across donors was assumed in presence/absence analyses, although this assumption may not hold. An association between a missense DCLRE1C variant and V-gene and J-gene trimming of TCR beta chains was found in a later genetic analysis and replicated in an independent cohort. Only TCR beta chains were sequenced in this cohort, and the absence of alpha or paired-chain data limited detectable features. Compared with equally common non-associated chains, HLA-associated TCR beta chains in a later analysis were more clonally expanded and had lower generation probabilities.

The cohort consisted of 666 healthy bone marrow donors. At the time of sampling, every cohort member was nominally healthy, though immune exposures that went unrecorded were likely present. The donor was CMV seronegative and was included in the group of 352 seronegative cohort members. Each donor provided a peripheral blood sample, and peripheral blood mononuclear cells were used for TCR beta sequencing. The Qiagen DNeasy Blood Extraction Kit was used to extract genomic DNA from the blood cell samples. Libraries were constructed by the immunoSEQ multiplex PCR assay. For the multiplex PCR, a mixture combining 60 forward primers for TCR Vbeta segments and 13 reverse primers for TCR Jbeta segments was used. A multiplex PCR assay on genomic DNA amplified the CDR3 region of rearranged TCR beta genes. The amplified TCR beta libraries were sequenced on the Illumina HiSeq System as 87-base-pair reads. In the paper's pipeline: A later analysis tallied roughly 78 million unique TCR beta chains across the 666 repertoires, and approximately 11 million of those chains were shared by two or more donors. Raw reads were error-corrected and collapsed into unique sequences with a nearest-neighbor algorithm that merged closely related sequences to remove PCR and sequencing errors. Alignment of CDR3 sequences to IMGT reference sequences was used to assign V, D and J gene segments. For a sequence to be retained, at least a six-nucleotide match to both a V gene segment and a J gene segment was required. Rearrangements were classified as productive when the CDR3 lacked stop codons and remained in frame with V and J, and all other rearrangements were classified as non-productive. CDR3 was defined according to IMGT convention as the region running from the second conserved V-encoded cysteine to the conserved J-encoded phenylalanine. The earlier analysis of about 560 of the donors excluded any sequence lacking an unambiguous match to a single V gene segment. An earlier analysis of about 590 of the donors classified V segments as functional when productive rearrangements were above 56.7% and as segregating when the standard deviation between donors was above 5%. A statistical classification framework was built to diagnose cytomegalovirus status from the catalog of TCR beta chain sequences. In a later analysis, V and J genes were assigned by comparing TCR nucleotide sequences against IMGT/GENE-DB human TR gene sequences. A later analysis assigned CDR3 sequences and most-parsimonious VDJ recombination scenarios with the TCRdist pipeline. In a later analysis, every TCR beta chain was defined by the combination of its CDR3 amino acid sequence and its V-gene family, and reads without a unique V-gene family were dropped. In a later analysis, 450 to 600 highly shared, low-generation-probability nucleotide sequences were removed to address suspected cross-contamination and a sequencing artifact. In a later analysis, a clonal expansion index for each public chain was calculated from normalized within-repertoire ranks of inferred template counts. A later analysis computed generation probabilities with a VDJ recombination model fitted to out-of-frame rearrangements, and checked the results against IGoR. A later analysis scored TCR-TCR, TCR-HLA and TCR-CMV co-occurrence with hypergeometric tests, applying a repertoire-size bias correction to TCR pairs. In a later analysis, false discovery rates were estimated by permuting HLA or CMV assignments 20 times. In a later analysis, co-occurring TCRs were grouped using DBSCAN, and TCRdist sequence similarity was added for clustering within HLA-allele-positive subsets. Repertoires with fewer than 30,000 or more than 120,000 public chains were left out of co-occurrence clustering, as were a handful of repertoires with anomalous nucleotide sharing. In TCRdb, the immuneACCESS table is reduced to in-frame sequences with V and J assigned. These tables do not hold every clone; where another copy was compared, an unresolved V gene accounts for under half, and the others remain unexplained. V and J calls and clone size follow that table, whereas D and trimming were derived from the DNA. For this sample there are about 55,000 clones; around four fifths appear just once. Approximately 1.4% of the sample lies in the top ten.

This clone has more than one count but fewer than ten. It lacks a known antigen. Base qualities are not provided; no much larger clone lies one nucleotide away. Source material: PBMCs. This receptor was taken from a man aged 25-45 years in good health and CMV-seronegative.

CDR3 loop: CASNNDGGREAFF. The DNA sequence reads TGTGCCAGTAACAACGACGGGGGAAGGGAAGCTTTCTTT. Rearrangement joined TRBV19 to TRBJ1-1; TRBD1 is perhaps the D gene, given 5 matching bases. For CDR1 and CDR2, the germline V gene (reference sequence) lists LNHDA and SQIVND. V loses 7 bases, J loses 8 bases, and the germline ends lie 17 bases apart. The CDR3 runs 13 residues from the cysteine to the phenylalanine. The read is trimmed to its CDR3 DNA, 39 bases read in frame from base 1.